This entry concerns a single T cell receptor (beta chain). The antigen is not known. V was cut by 4 bases and J by 2 bases, with 13 bases left in between. The CDR3 has 15 amino acids. CDR1 and CDR2 from the germline V gene are SGHTA and FQGNSA. After constant-region reverse-primer amplification, full-length variable regions underwent semi-nested PCR with Nested Universal Primer A. TCRdb re-derived calls from the 5' RACE reads in MiXCR, one entry per CDR3 protein. This table has around 29,000 distinct CDR3 sequences, about 28% appearing once. Findings and limits, study-wide: Tumor memory CD4+ T cell TCR gene usage clustered with blood and lymph node memory CD4+ cells and lymph node naive CD4+ cells.

This TCR derives from a female donor with breast cancer. Sequences were obtained from naive CD4+ T cells sorted from a lymph node. Indicated subset: naive CD4+ T cells, CD4+CD45RA+CD25-. The chain carries TRBV7-2 and TRBJ2-3; D gene uncertain. In nucleotides, the CDR3 is TGTGCCAGCAGCTCCCCCTCGGCGGACACAGATACGCAGTATTTT. Translating it yields CASSSPSADTDTQYF.